Listed below are T cell receptor beta chains from one sample, sequenced in a study of TIL therapy for anti-PD-1-resistant metastatic lung cancer. Libraries were prepared by immunoSEQ multiplex PCR; TCRdb keeps only in-frame clonotypes and omits some of them. The sample records 95,000 or so clones, roughly 65% being singletons. The sequences come from tumor tissue, collected at baseline. The receptor set was obtained from a person aged 25-80 years with non-small cell lung cancer. Both conserved end residues are part of each CDR3. D genes are given only for firm matches. A row's size may be missing; if present it is once, few, many or a size class.

j_gene: TRBJ2-1
v_gene: TRBV19
d_gene: TRBD2
abundance: few
CDR3nt: TGTGCCAGTAGTCCAGCGGGAGGGAGCCTTCCCAACGAGCAGTTCTTC
CDR3aa: CASSPAGGSLPNEQFF

j_gene: TRBJ2-5
v_gene: TRBV15
d_gene: NA
abundance: NA
CDR3nt: TGTGCCACCAGCAGAGGAGGGGTCCAAGAGACCCAGTACTTC
CDR3aa: CATSRGGVQETQYF

j_gene: TRBJ2-2
v_gene: TRBV7-8
d_gene: NA
abundance: NA
CDR3nt: TGTGCCAGCAGCTCCCTTAGTGGCGGGACCGCCGGGGAGCTGTTTTTT
CDR3aa: CASSSLSGGTAGELFF

j_gene: TRBJ1-2
v_gene: TRBV5-5
d_gene: TRBD1
abundance: NA
CDR3nt: TGTGCCAGCAGCTTGGGTGGGACAGGGGGCAACTATGGCTACACCTTC
CDR3aa: CASSLGGTGGNYGYTF

j_gene: TRBJ2-7
v_gene: TRBV29-1
d_gene: NA
abundance: NA
CDR3nt: TGCAGCGTTGCAAAGGGACGGGTTCCCTACGAGCAGTACTTC
CDR3aa: CSVAKGRVPYEQYF

j_gene: TRBJ2-7
v_gene: TRBV5-1
d_gene: TRBD1
abundance: NA
CDR3nt: TGCGCCAGCAGCCCGAAGGACAGGGTCTACGAGCAGTACTTC
CDR3aa: CASSPKDRVYEQYF

j_gene: TRBJ1-5
v_gene: TRBV3-1/TRBV3-2
d_gene: NA
abundance: NA
CDR3nt: TGTGCCAGCAGCCAAGTCGAACGTTATAGCAATCAGCCCCAGCATTTT
CDR3aa: CASSQVERYSNQPQHF

j_gene: TRBJ2-5
v_gene: TRBV30
d_gene: NA
abundance: NA
CDR3nt: TGTGCCTGGAGTGAAAGACAGGCGTACCAAGAGACCCAGTACTTC
CDR3aa: CAWSERQAYQETQYF

j_gene: TRBJ2-6
v_gene: TRBV7-6
d_gene: TRBD2
abundance: NA
CDR3nt: TGTGCCAGCAGTCTAGTCGGGGGGGCGGGGGCCAACGTCCTGACTTTC
CDR3aa: CASSLVGGAGANVLTF

j_gene: TRBJ2-1
v_gene: TRBV5-6
d_gene: NA
abundance: NA
CDR3nt: TGTGCCAGCAGCCTCCAAAATGAGCAGTTCTTC
CDR3aa: CASSLQNEQFF

j_gene: TRBJ2-1
v_gene: TRBV9
d_gene: NA
abundance: NA
CDR3nt: TGTGCCAGCGGGGGCTGGGGCTCCTACAATGAGCAGTTCTTC
CDR3aa: CASGGWGSYNEQFF

j_gene: TRBJ1-5
v_gene: TRBV7-9
d_gene: TRBD1
abundance: NA
CDR3nt: TGTGCCAGCAGCTTAAGGGACAGGGGGGGCCATCAGCCCCAGCATTTT
CDR3aa: CASSLRDRGGHQPQHF

j_gene: TRBJ2-1
v_gene: TRBV5-1
d_gene: TRBD2
abundance: NA
CDR3nt: TGCGCCAGCAACCCGGGACTAGCGTTCGCTGAGCAGTTCTTC
CDR3aa: CASNPGLAFAEQFF

j_gene: TRBJ1-6
v_gene: TRBV6-5
d_gene: NA
abundance: NA
CDR3nt: TGTGCCAGCAGGGCAGGGGAGAGGAATTCACCCCTCCACTTT
CDR3aa: CASRAGERNSPLHF

j_gene: TRBJ2-3
v_gene: TRBV6-4
d_gene: TRBD2
abundance: NA
CDR3nt: TGTGCCAGCAGTGACTCAGGTGCAACTAGCGGGGGGTTGGATACGCAGTATTTT
CDR3aa: CASSDSGATSGGLDTQYF

j_gene: TRBJ2-1
v_gene: TRBV15
d_gene: TRBD1
abundance: NA
CDR3nt: TGTGCCACCAGCAGAGGGAGGTGGACAGGGGCAAGTCCCTACAATGAGCAGTTCTTC
CDR3aa: CATSRGRWTGASPYNEQFF

j_gene: TRBJ2-5
v_gene: TRBV19
d_gene: TRBD2
abundance: NA
CDR3nt: TGTGCCAGTAGTATAGAGGGACTAGGAGAGACCCAGTACTTC
CDR3aa: CASSIEGLGETQYF

j_gene: TRBJ2-2
v_gene: TRBV4-3
d_gene: NA
abundance: few
CDR3nt: TGCGCCAGCAGCCGGGGCGACTTCCCCGGGGAGCTGTTTTTT
CDR3aa: CASSRGDFPGELFF

j_gene: TRBJ1-1
v_gene: TRBV5-1
d_gene: TRBD1
abundance: NA
CDR3nt: TGCGCCAGCAGCTTGAGACGGACAGGGGACACTGAAGCTTTCTTT
CDR3aa: CASSLRRTGDTEAFF

j_gene: TRBJ1-3
v_gene: TRBV18
d_gene: NA
abundance: few
CDR3nt: TGTGCCAGCTCACTTGAGATATCTGGAAACACCATATATTTT
CDR3aa: CASSLEISGNTIYF

j_gene: TRBJ2-7
v_gene: TRBV7-9
d_gene: TRBD1
abundance: NA
CDR3nt: TGTGCCAGCAGCGACTCGGGACAGGGGAAGCAGTACTTC
CDR3aa: CASSDSGQGKQYF

j_gene: TRBJ2-5
v_gene: TRBV2
d_gene: NA
abundance: few
CDR3nt: TGTGCCAGCAGTGTGGAGACCCAGTACTTC
CDR3aa: CASSVETQYF

j_gene: TRBJ1-2
v_gene: TRBV27
d_gene: NA
abundance: NA
CDR3nt: TGTGCCAGCAGTTTATTGACGGGGGGGACTGGCTACACCTTC
CDR3aa: CASSLLTGGTGYTF

j_gene: TRBJ1-2
v_gene: TRBV5-1
d_gene: NA
abundance: once
CDR3nt: TGCGCCAGCAGCGCCGGTGAAGCCTTCTATGGCTACACCTTC
CDR3aa: CASSAGEAFYGYTF

j_gene: TRBJ1-1
v_gene: TRBV7-9
d_gene: NA
abundance: many
CDR3nt: TGTGCCAGCAGCCAACAGGGCAGCGAGACTGAAGCTTTCTTT
CDR3aa: CASSQQGSETEAFF

j_gene: TRBJ1-4
v_gene: TRBV29-1
d_gene: TRBD1
abundance: once
CDR3nt: TGCAGCGCCCTGACAGGGTTAGGTGAAAAACTGTTTTTT
CDR3aa: CSALTGLGEKLFF